A single sample gave rise to the 12 T cell receptor beta chains below, sequenced in a study of blood T cell repertoires in COVID-19. Assay used: immunoSEQ multiplex PCR; TCRdb lists only in-frame clones, some missing. The top ten clones hold 0.8% to 0.9% of a sample with 350,000 to 500,000 clones, around nine tenths of them seen once. Sequencing used peripheral blood. The source is a man between 18 and 29 years old with COVID-19, enrolled during active disease.

The gene calls are TRBV10-3 and TRBJ2-3; TRBD2 agrees at 10 bases. V shed 0 bases, J shed 12 bases, and the junction held 3 bases outside the gene matches. CDR1 and CDR2 (germline): ENHRY, SYGVKD. The CDR3 spans 13 residues. The CDR3 nucleotides read TGTGCCATCAGTGAGTCCACTAGCGGGAAACAGTATTTT. It codes for CAISESTSGKQYF.

The CDR3 nucleotides read TGTGCCACAACAAACTCAGGGGTGACTGAAGCTTTCTTT. Protein: CATTNSGVTEAFF. This sequence joins TRBV28 and TRBJ1-1; perhaps TRBD1 as D (6 bases). The CDR3 totals 13 residues. Germline assignment: CDR1 MDHEN and CDR2 SYDVKM. V shed 10 bases and J shed 5 bases, with 17 bases lying between them. Combining the CDR3 with reference TRBV28 and TRBJ1-1 gives the whole variable domain DVKVTQSSRYLVKRTGEKVFLECVQDMDHENMFWYRQDPGLGLRLIYFSYDVKMKEKGDIPEGYSVSREKKERFSLILESASTNQTSMYLCATTNSGVTEAFFGQGTRLTVV.

This sequence joins TRBV5-1 and TRBJ2-5; tentatively, D is TRBD1 (6 bases). Trimming stripped 5 bases from V and 5 bases from J, with 10 bases between. This CDR3 is built from 12 residues. Germline V gives CDR1 SGHRS, CDR2 YFSETQ. CDR3 sequence reads: CASRRGIETQYF. The CDR3 bases are TGCGCCAGCAGGAGGGGGATTGAGACCCAGTACTTC.

The chain combines TRBV29-1 with TRBJ2-7; perhaps TRBD2 as D (7 bases). This CDR3 is 13 amino acids long. The germline V gene encodes CDR1 SQVTM and CDR2 ANQGSEA. V dropped 6 bases and J dropped 4 bases, with 16 bases sitting between them. The CDR3 sequence: CSVRTGRGYEQYF. The CDR3 DNA is TGCAGCGTGAGAACAGGGCGGGGGTACGAGCAGTACTTC.

The CDR3 here is CATSRVPPRENPGQGGENEAFF. CDR3 DNA sequence: TGTGCCACCAGCAGAGTTCCCCCCCGTGAAAATCCGGGACAGGGGGGGGAGAACGAAGCTTTCTTT. V and J are TRBV15 and TRBJ1-1, with 11 bases aligning to TRBD1. CDR3 length: 22 amino acids. J was trimmed by 8 bases and V by 1 base; bases with no gene match: 27. The germline gives CDR1 LNHNV, CDR2 YYDKDF (reference sequence).

In this sample, this clone turned up a few times. The chain carries TRBV15 and TRBJ1-1; weak D call: TRBD1 (5 bases). The CDR3 consists of 15 residues. Germline lookup yields CDR1 LNHNV and CDR2 YYDKDF (reference sequence). Trimming removed 1 base from V and 0 bases from J, with 9 bases in between. The CDR3, as DNA: TGTGCCACCAGCAGAGTGCGGGGGGTGAACACTGAAGCTTTCTTT. Translating it yields CATSRVRGVNTEAFF. Complete variable domain (other parts from reference TRBV15 and TRBJ1-1): DAMVIQNPRYQVTQFGKPVTLSCSQTLNHNVMYWYQQKSSQAPKLLFHYYDKDFNNEADTPDNFQSRRPNTSFCFLDIRSPGLGDTAMYLCATSRVRGVNTEAFFGQGTRLTVV.

Here the CDR3 reads CASSLGQGVADTQYF. In DNA, the CDR3 is TGTGCCAGCAGCCTGGGCCAAGGGGTGGCAGATACGCAGTATTTT. J is TRBJ2-3 and V is TRBV11-3; D might be TRBD1 (5 bases). The CDR3 covers 15 residues. Germline V gene data show CDR1 as SGHNT and CDR2 as YENEEA. V lost 5 bases to trimming and J lost 4 bases, with 16 bases between them.

The chain combines TRBV7-8 with TRBJ2-1; 8 positions agree with TRBD2. The V gene's germline CDR1 is SGHVS and CDR2 FQNEAQ. This CDR3 spans 16 amino acids. Trimming took 2 bases from V and 3 from J; bases not matched to a gene: 6. This CDR3 reads CASSLLGGAVYNEQFF. The CDR3, as DNA: TGTGCCAGCAGCTTACTCGGGGGGGCCGTCTACAATGAGCAGTTCTTC.

The chain's CDR3 is CADSSDLGGSEAFF. CDR3 DNA: TGTGCCGACAGCAGTGACCTGGGGGGTAGTGAAGCTTTCTTT. This chain uses TRBV2 with TRBJ1-1; the D gene is possibly TRBD1 (5 bases). This CDR3 is built from 14 residues. The germline V gene encodes CDR1 SNHLY and CDR2 FYNNEI. Trimming took 11 bases from V and 7 from J, leaving 23 bases between them.

The chain combines TRBV6-6 with TRBJ2-5; the match to TRBD2 covers 12 bases. The CDR3 is made up of 19 amino acids. Germline V gives CDR1 MNHNY, CDR2 SVGAGI (reference sequence). Trimming cost V 6 bases and J 3 bases; bases outside gene matches: 17. CDR3 amino acids: CASSSGIASGRASKETQYF. CDR3 in DNA: TGTGCCAGCAGCTCAGGGATCGCTAGCGGGAGGGCATCCAAAGAGACCCAGTACTTC.

V and J are TRBV18 and TRBJ2-1, with D maybe TRBD1 (6 bases). Germline CDR1 reads KGHSH; CDR2 reads LQKENI. This CDR3 has 13 residues. V lost 3 bases and J 8 bases, leaving 11 bases between the germline ends. The CDR3 DNA follows: TGTGCCAGCTCACCGGGGACATCAGATGAGCAGTTCTTC. Its protein product is CASSPGTSDEQFF.

The V call is TRBV11-2, the J call TRBJ2-7; a weak D match, TRBD2 (5 bases). This CDR3 is 16 amino acids long. Germline CDR1 is SGHAT and CDR2 is FQNNGV. Trimming took off 4 bases at V and 4 bases at J, with 20 bases between the two ends. As DNA, the CDR3 is TGTGCCAGCAGCTCCATAGAGGGAAGAGGGAATTACGAGCAGTACTTC. Encoded protein: CASSSIEGRGNYEQYF. The whole variable domain, filled in from reference TRBV11-2 and TRBJ2-7, reads EAGVAQSPRYKIIEKRQSVAFWCNPISGHATLYWYQQILGQGPKLLIQFQNNGVVDDSQLPKDRFSAERLKGVDSTLKIQPAKLEDSAVYLCASSSIEGRGNYEQYFGPGTRLTVT.